Listed below are T cell receptor beta chains from one sample, sequenced in a study of T cell changes during pregnancy in multiple sclerosis. Method: immunoSEQ multiplex PCR; TCRdb's copy keeps in-frame clones and lacks some. The sample records 45,000 to 55,000 clones, around 94% being singletons. Source: CD4+ T cells from peripheral blood mononuclear cells, taken in the second trimester of pregnancy. The receptors stem from a female donor in good health, enrolled as a control in a pregnancy study. Both conserved end residues are part of each CDR3. The order of the fields is clone size, D gene, V gene, J gene, CDR3 protein, CDR3 DNA. The D gene is left open where the match is weak. Size is omitted from some rows. Given values are once, few, many or a class for expanded clones.

.	TRBD2	TRBV5-1	TRBJ2-3	CASSLQGGRRSDTQYF	TGCGCCAGCAGCTTGCAGGGAGGGCGACGCTCAGATACGCAGTATTTT
.	.	TRBV6-6	TRBJ1-2	CASSYSKGDNGYTF	TGTGCCAGCAGTTACTCGAAAGGGGATAATGGCTACACCTTC
.	TRBD1	TRBV5-1	TRBJ2-3	CASSAGTGVGDTQYF	TGCGCCAGCAGCGCCGGGACAGGGGTTGGAGATACGCAGTATTTT
.	TRBD1	TRBV11-2	TRBJ1-2	CASSPFRQGSYGYTF	TGTGCCAGCAGCCCATTCCGACAGGGATCCTATGGCTACACCTTC
.	TRBD1	TRBV6-5	TRBJ1-1	CASSLTGKVGTEAFF	TGTGCCAGCAGCCTGACAGGGAAGGTCGGCACTGAAGCTTTCTTT
.	TRBD1	TRBV4-2	TRBJ1-5	CASSRSGTGATYSNQPQHF	TGTGCCAGCAGCCGTTCCGGGACAGGGGCGACGTACTCCAATCAGCCCCAGCATTTT
once	TRBD1	TRBV7-8	TRBJ2-3	CASSFSTGTDTQYF	TGTGCCAGCAGTTTTTCGACAGGGACGGATACGCAGTATTTT
.	.	TRBV18	TRBJ1-1	CASSPPNQGMNTEAFF	TGTGCCAGCTCACCACCTAATCAGGGAATGAACACTGAAGCTTTCTTT
.	TRBD1	TRBV25-1	TRBJ1-2	CASSERTGAHHGYTF	TGTGCCAGCAGTGAACGGACAGGGGCCCACCATGGCTACACCTTC
.	TRBD2	TRBV19	TRBJ2-1	CASSIVGTSGNEQFF	TGTGCCAGTAGTATAGTTGGGACTAGTGGGAATGAGCAGTTCTTC
few	TRBD2	TRBV4-2	TRBJ2-7	CASSQGLAGAYEQYF	TGTGCCAGCAGCCAAGGACTAGCGGGAGCCTACGAGCAGTACTTC
once	.	TRBV5-1	TRBJ2-3	CASSSPTGTDTQYF	TGCGCCAGCAGCTCCCCGACTGGGACAGATACGCAGTATTTT
.	.	TRBV30	TRBJ2-6	CAWSYGGSGANVLTF	TGTGCCTGGAGCTACGGGGGATCTGGGGCCAACGTCCTGACTTTC
.	.	TRBV4-1	TRBJ2-5	CASSQDESRGETQYF	TGCGCCAGCAGCCAAGATGAGTCCAGAGGGGAGACCCAGTACTTC
once	.	TRBV5-6	TRBJ2-3	CASSLGGGLPDTQYF	TGTGCCAGCAGCTTAGGGGGGGGGCTCCCAGATACGCAGTATTTT
once	TRBD2	TRBV4-3	TRBJ2-1	CASSQDPGAGGNNEQFF	TGCGCCAGCAGCCAAGATCCGGGAGCGGGAGGAAACAATGAGCAGTTCTTC
once	TRBD2	TRBV5-1	TRBJ2-1	CASSFALSGRAGVDEQFF	TGCGCCAGCAGCTTTGCCCTCAGCGGGAGGGCCGGGGTCGATGAGCAGTTCTTC
.	.	TRBV6-5	TRBJ2-1	CASSLSRDEQFF	TGTGCCAGCAGTTTATCGAGGGATGAGCAGTTCTTC
.	.	TRBV2	TRBJ2-5	CASRISSGQQETQYF	TGTGCCAGCAGGATAAGCAGCGGACAGCAAGAGACCCAGTACTTC
.	.	TRBV7-9	TRBJ2-1	CASSFLFNEQFF	TGTGCCAGCAGCTTTCTGTTCAATGAGCAGTTCTTC
.	TRBD1	TRBV29-1	TRBJ2-5	CSARQGAQETQYF	TGCAGCGCCAGACAGGGGGCCCAAGAGACCCAGTACTTC
.	.	TRBV28	TRBJ2-2	CASTREGASNTGELFF	TGTGCCAGCACCAGAGAGGGAGCCTCGAACACCGGGGAGCTGTTTTTT
.	.	TRBV10-2	TRBJ1-2	CASSESPFRQPGYGYTF	TGCGCCAGCAGTGAGTCTCCCTTCAGACAGCCCGGGTATGGCTACACCTTC
.	TRBD1	TRBV7-3	TRBJ1-1	CASSLGTANTEAFF	TGTGCCAGCAGCTTAGGGACAGCGAACACTGAAGCTTTCTTT
.	.	TRBV7-9	TRBJ1-4	CASSLSQGLNEKLFF	TGTGCCAGCAGCTTAAGCCAGGGCCTGAATGAAAAACTGTTTTTT
.	TRBD1	TRBV11-2	TRBJ1-1	CASSSAGGTEAFF	TGTGCCAGCAGCTCCGCAGGGGGCACTGAAGCTTTCTTT
.	TRBD1	TRBV5-1	TRBJ2-1	CASSPRQGKDEQFF	TGCGCCAGCAGCCCGCGACAGGGAAAGGATGAGCAGTTCTTC
.	.	TRBV2	TRBJ2-2	CASSDRVSSTGELFF	TGTGCCAGCAGTGACAGGGTCTCGAGCACCGGGGAGCTGTTTTTT
.	.	TRBV29-1	TRBJ2-7	CSVQANSYEQYF	TGCAGCGTACAGGCTAACTCCTACGAGCAGTACTTC
.	.	TRBV27	TRBJ2-7	CASSLRRANYEQYF	TGTGCCAGCAGTTTAAGGAGGGCCAATTACGAGCAGTACTTC
.	.	TRBV5-6	TRBJ1-2	CASSPRGGDSGYTF	TGTGCCAGCAGCCCCCGAGGGGGGGACTCGGGCTACACCTTC